The rows below give T cell receptor beta chains drawn from one sample of a study of blood T cell repertoires in COVID-19. The repertoire was sequenced with immunoSEQ multiplex PCR; TCRdb's copy has only in-frame clones and lacks some. This table holds tens of thousands of clones, around 74% found once. The sample taken for sequencing was peripheral blood. These receptors were obtained from a man in his 60s with COVID-19, enrolled during active disease. Both conserved end residues are part of each CDR3. Fields, in order: J gene, V gene, D gene, clone size, CDR3 protein, CDR3 DNA. The D gene is left open where the match is weak. The listing skips clone size in some rows; elsewhere it reads once, few, many or a size class.

TRBJ1-5 TRBV19 NA NA CASRDRFNQPQHF TGTGCCAGTAGAGACAGGTTCAATCAGCCCCAGCATTTT
TRBJ1-2 TRBV5-5 TRBD1 NA CASSLDGQGYYGYTF TGTGCCAGCAGCTTGGATGGACAGGGGTACTATGGCTACACCTTC
TRBJ1-3 TRBV5-1 TRBD1 NA CASSGGQGNTIYF TGCGCCAGCAGCGGGGGACAGGGGAACACCATATATTTT
TRBJ2-3 TRBV7-3 TRBD2 NA CASGSGGPTDTQYF TGTGCCAGCGGGAGCGGGGGACCAACGGATACGCAGTATTTT
TRBJ1-2 TRBV30 NA NA CAWRAGANYGYTF TGTGCCTGGAGAGCAGGCGCTAACTATGGCTACACCTTC
TRBJ1-1 TRBV6-5 NA NA CASSYRDIGATEAFF TGTGCCAGCAGTTACCGGGACATAGGCGCCACTGAAGCTTTCTTT
TRBJ2-7 TRBV19 NA NA CASSKGVSYEQYF TGTGCCAGTAGTAAAGGGGTCTCCTACGAGCAGTACTTC
TRBJ2-2 TRBV5-4 TRBD1 NA CASSDRGRAGELFF TGTGCCAGCTCGGACAGGGGGCGGGCCGGGGAGCTGTTTTTT
TRBJ2-6 TRBV4-1 NA NA CASSLTTSGANVLTF TGCGCCAGCAGCCTGACAACCTCTGGGGCCAACGTCCTGACTTTC
TRBJ1-5 TRBV7-9 TRBD1 many CASSLGRGINQPQHF TGTGCCAGCAGCTTGGGCAGGGGGATCAATCAGCCCCAGCATTTT
TRBJ1-2 TRBV28 TRBD1 NA CASTSSGTGDGYTF TGTGCCAGCACCTCTTCCGGGACAGGGGATGGCTACACCTTC
TRBJ1-2 TRBV7-2 TRBD1 NA CASSQVAGGGYTF TGTGCCAGCAGCCAGGTCGCAGGGGGTGGCTACACCTTC
TRBJ2-7 TRBV7-3 NA many CASSPSREEPYEQYF TGTGCCAGCAGCCCTAGTAGGGAGGAGCCTTACGAGCAGTACTTC
TRBJ1-1 TRBV12-3/TRBV12-4 TRBD1 NA CASSLNRGTEAFF TGTGCCAGCAGTTTAAACAGGGGCACTGAAGCTTTCTTT
TRBJ2-2 TRBV3-1/TRBV3-2 NA NA CASSLRYTGELFF TGTGCCAGCAGCTTACGGTACACCGGGGAGCTGTTTTTT
TRBJ2-3 TRBV2 NA many CATSGGHDTQYF TGTGCCACCTCTGGGGGACATGATACGCAGTATTTT
TRBJ2-5 TRBV11-3 TRBD2 NA CASSLPSGRYRETQYF TGTGCCAGCAGCTTACCTAGCGGGAGGTATAGGGAGACCCAGTACTTC
TRBJ2-3 TRBV7-2 NA NA CASSSLGVFSDTQYF TGTGCCAGCAGCTCGCTCGGGGTATTCTCAGATACGCAGTATTTT
TRBJ2-1 TRBV25-1 TRBD2 NA CASSAPRLAGVEQFF TGTGCCAGCAGTGCTCCGAGGCTAGCGGGAGTTGAGCAGTTCTTC
TRBJ2-7 TRBV5-1 TRBD1 NA CASSLAEDRESHEQYF TGCGCCAGCAGCTTGGCCGAGGACAGGGAATCCCACGAGCAGTACTTC
TRBJ2-3 TRBV2 TRBD1 NA CASSEEGRGLADTQYF TGTGCCAGCAGTGAAGAAGGCAGGGGGCTTGCAGATACGCAGTATTTT
TRBJ1-2 TRBV29-1 TRBD1 NA CSVEDNRGWGGYTF TGCAGCGTTGAAGATAACAGGGGATGGGGTGGCTACACCTTC